A selection of T cell receptor beta chains follows, all from one sample in a study of graft-versus-host responses after intestinal transplantation. The table came from immunoSEQ multiplex PCR; TCRdb's copy has only in-frame clones and leaves some out. The profile shows 85,000 to 100,000 clones, roughly 92% of them singletons. These receptors' antigens are unknown. This material consisted of unstimulated CD4+ T cells sorted from spleen or lymph node cells, taken before intestinal transplant. These receptors originate from a human donor who received an intestinal transplant. The CDR3 runs from the conserved cysteine through the conserved F or W. D genes are given only for firm matches. Rows give clone size only sometimes, using once, few, many, or a class for an expanded clone.

DNA	CDR3	J	V	D	size
TGTGCCTGGAGTGTACAGGCTCTGAATGAAAAACTGTTTTTT	CAWSVQALNEKLFF	TRBJ1-4	TRBV30	NA	NA
TGTGCCAGCAGCTTAGTTTCGAGCTATGGCTACACCTTC	CASSLVSSYGYTF	TRBJ1-2	TRBV11-2	NA	NA
TGTGCCAGTAGTATTGGAGGGGTTGAGGAGCAGTACTTC	CASSIGGVEEQYF	TRBJ2-7	TRBV19	NA	NA
TGTGCCAGCAGCGTTGGGGGGTCAGATACGCAGTATTTT	CASSVGGSDTQYF	TRBJ2-3	TRBV9	NA	NA
TGTGCCTGGCAGCGTACAGGGTTGAATCAGCCCCAGCATTTT	CAWQRTGLNQPQHF	TRBJ1-5	TRBV30	NA	once
TGTGCCAGCAGTGAACGTACCAGGGCTAGGGACAATGAGCAGTTCTTC	CASSERTRARDNEQFF	TRBJ2-1	TRBV6-1	NA	NA
TGTGCCAGCAGCTTGACGGGGAGATACAATGAGCAGTTCTTC	CASSLTGRYNEQFF	TRBJ2-1	TRBV5-6	NA	NA
TGTGCCAGCAGCGTAGTGGCAGGCTACTCCAGGGATGGCTACACCTTC	CASSVVAGYSRDGYTF	TRBJ1-2	TRBV9	NA	NA
TGCGCCAGCAGCTTAGGGACTAGCGGGGAGAGGGAGCAGTACTTC	CASSLGTSGEREQYF	TRBJ2-7	TRBV5-1	TRBD2	NA
TGCGCCAGCAGCCCTCGGATAGTGAGACTAGGGATCAACGATACGCAGTATTTT	CASSPRIVRLGINDTQYF	TRBJ2-3	TRBV4-1	NA	NA
TGTGCCAGTAGTATAGCGGCAGGTAACACTGAAGCTTTCTTT	CASSIAAGNTEAFF	TRBJ1-1	TRBV19	NA	few
TGTGCCAGCAGGGGGGACAGGGGGAATTCACCCCTCCACTTT	CASRGDRGNSPLHF	TRBJ1-6	TRBV6-5	TRBD1	once
TGTGCCAGCAGTGACCAGCGGGGGGTCATAGGCTACACCTTC	CASSDQRGVIGYTF	TRBJ1-2	TRBV2	NA	NA
TGCGCCAGCTACTTTGAGGGTCGGAACACAGATACGCAGTATTTT	CASYFEGRNTDTQYF	TRBJ2-3	TRBV5-1	NA	NA
TGTGCCAGCAGTTTCGGGGCTAACTATGGCTACACCTTC	CASSFGANYGYTF	TRBJ1-2	TRBV28	NA	once
TGTGCCACCAGCAGAGACAGGGGAAAGGATTCACCCCTCCACTTT	CATSRDRGKDSPLHF	TRBJ1-6	TRBV15	NA	few
TGCGCCAGCAGCTCGGAGGGGGCAGGAGTGAACACTGAAGCTTTCTTT	CASSSEGAGVNTEAFF	TRBJ1-1	TRBV5-1	TRBD1	NA
TGTGCCAGCAGTGGCCGATTTTCCAGGGGAGGGGAGACCCAGTACTTC	CASSGRFSRGGETQYF	TRBJ2-5	TRBV6-4	NA	few
TGTGCTAGTGGCACCCGGCCTGCGGGCACAGATACGCAGTATTTT	CASGTRPAGTDTQYF	TRBJ2-3	TRBV12-5	NA	NA
TGTGCCAGCAGTTTGGGGGGTCCCCGGAGGACTGAAGCTTTCTTT	CASSLGGPRRTEAFF	TRBJ1-1	TRBV28	NA	NA
TGTGCCAGCAGCCTAGGACTAGCTGCCTACGAGCAGTACTTC	CASSLGLAAYEQYF	TRBJ2-7	TRBV7-2	TRBD2	NA
TGTGCCAGCAGGAGGACTAGGTCCGGTGAAGAAGAGACCCAGTACTTC	CASRRTRSGEEETQYF	TRBJ2-5	TRBV11-1	TRBD2	NA
TGCGCCAGCAGCCAAGGAGGGCTAGCGGGTGGGGTTGAGGGGACCCAGTACTTC	CASSQGGLAGGVEGTQYF	TRBJ2-5	TRBV4-1	TRBD2	NA
TGTGCCAGCTCACCCTCCGGGACCGGAAGGCGGGGAAAACTGTTTTTT	CASSPSGTGRRGKLFF	TRBJ1-4	TRBV18	NA	NA
TGTGCCAGCAGCCCCAACTGGGTACAGGGGAATTTGTACGAGCAGTACTTC	CASSPNWVQGNLYEQYF	TRBJ2-7	TRBV7-9	TRBD1	NA
TGTGCCAGCAGCGGTGGGGCATGGGGTTCACCCCTCCACTTT	CASSGGAWGSPLHF	TRBJ1-6	TRBV4-2	NA	NA
TGTGCCAGCAGCGTCTGGGTGGGGCCGAGCTCTGGAAACACCATATATTTT	CASSVWVGPSSGNTIYF	TRBJ1-3	TRBV9	NA	NA
TGTGCCAGCAGTGGGACAGGGGCCCCCTACGAGCAGTACTTC	CASSGTGAPYEQYF	TRBJ2-7	TRBV2	TRBD1	NA
TGCGCCAGCAGCCCCGGGAAACTAGCGGGAAGGTACGAGCAGTACTTC	CASSPGKLAGRYEQYF	TRBJ2-7	TRBV5-1	TRBD2	NA
TGCGCCAGCAGCCAAGATCCCTCGGACTACACCGGGGAGCTGTTTTTT	CASSQDPSDYTGELFF	TRBJ2-2	TRBV4-1	NA	NA
TGTGCCAGCAGCGTAGATCGTATGGAGACCCAGTACTTC	CASSVDRMETQYF	TRBJ2-5	TRBV9	NA	NA
TGCAGTGCTAGACAGGCCTACGAGCAGTACTTC	CSARQAYEQYF	TRBJ2-7	TRBV20-1	NA	NA
TGTGCCAGCAGTGGGGACAGTCGGGGAGCTTTCTTT	CASSGDSRGAFF	TRBJ1-1	TRBV2	TRBD1	NA
TGTGCCACCAGAAGAGGTAGCTCTGGAAACACCATATATTTT	CATRRGSSGNTIYF	TRBJ1-3	TRBV15	NA	once
TGTGCCAGCAGTCCCCGGGGGGTGGGAGATACGCAGTATTTT	CASSPRGVGDTQYF	TRBJ2-3	TRBV6-5	TRBD2	once
TGTGCCAGTAGACACAGGACAGGGGTAGGACAGCCCCAGCATTTT	CASRHRTGVGQPQHF	TRBJ1-5	TRBV19	TRBD1	once
TGTGCCAGCAGCCCTGCCCCCGGGACTAGCAATGAGCAGTTCTTC	CASSPAPGTSNEQFF	TRBJ2-1	TRBV7-9	TRBD2	NA
TGTGCCAGCAGTGTAGGACTCAACTACAATGAGCAGTTCTTC	CASSVGLNYNEQFF	TRBJ2-1	TRBV2	NA	NA
TGTGCCAGCAGTGAAGGGAACCCACCTGAGGACATTCAGTACTTC	CASSEGNPPEDIQYF	TRBJ2-4	TRBV6-1	NA	NA
TGTGCCAGCAGCTCAGGACAGGGGGCCGGGGGCTCCTATAATTCACCCCTCCACTTT	CASSSGQGAGGSYNSPLHF	TRBJ1-6	TRBV5-5	TRBD1	NA
TGTGCCAGCAGCTTGGGCGGGGGCTGGGAGACCCAGTACTTC	CASSLGGGWETQYF	TRBJ2-5	TRBV5-4	NA	NA
TGTGCCACCAGCAGGACTAGCGGGAGAAGCAATGAGCAGTTCTTC	CATSRTSGRSNEQFF	TRBJ2-1	TRBV15	TRBD2	NA
TGTGCCAGCAGTTTATCTATCGGGGGGGCGCGGGAGCAGTACTTC	CASSLSIGGAREQYF	TRBJ2-7	TRBV28	TRBD2	NA
TGCAGCGTTCCTGTCCCGTTAGATACGCAGTATTTT	CSVPVPLDTQYF	TRBJ2-3	TRBV29-1	NA	NA
TGTGCCAGCAGCCCGCCCGGGAGCTCCTACAATGAGCAGTTCTTC	CASSPPGSSYNEQFF	TRBJ2-1	TRBV5-4	NA	NA
TGTGCCAGCAGCTTACAAGCGTCGGGTGAAGCTTTCTTT	CASSLQASGEAFF	TRBJ1-1	TRBV11-2	NA	NA
TGTGCCAGCACTCGGTCCACTGGAAACACCATATATTTT	CASTRSTGNTIYF	TRBJ1-3	TRBV28	NA	once
TGTGCCAGCAGCGTTTATGCTAACTATGGCTACACCTTC	CASSVYANYGYTF	TRBJ1-2	TRBV27	NA	once
TGTGCCACCAGCAGAGTAGAATCACCCCTCCACTTT	CATSRVESPLHF	TRBJ1-6	TRBV15	NA	NA
TGTGCCAGCAGTTACAATCCCCTCTATGGCTACACCTTC	CASSYNPLYGYTF	TRBJ1-2	TRBV6-5	NA	NA